The 9 T cell receptor beta chains below were found in one sample sequenced in a study of shared clonotypes between healthy human individuals (TCRdb year 2020). CD8 naive samples were obtained by positive selection for CCR7 among CD45RO-negative cells, yielding a CD45RA+CCR7+ population from which TemRA cells were excluded. Receptor amplification or capture employed the immunoSEQ multiplex PCR assay. Held by TCRdb, this immuneACCESS table contains in-frame sequences only and omits some clones. Under half of the omission traces to an unresolved V gene where checked; the cause of the rest is unknown. In all, the sample holds millions of clones, and approximately 94% of those were seen once. The ten largest clones capture approximately 1.2% of the sample. Sequencing input: naive CD8+ T cells sorted from blood. What the cell subset or site label conveys for this sample: CD45RA+CCR7+. Every receptor here comes from a young man in good health.

This chain joins TRBV27 and TRBJ1-2, with D perhaps TRBD1 (5 bases). In germline, CDR1 is MNHEY, CDR2 SMNVEV (reference sequence). The CDR3 is made up of 14 amino acids. V lost 2 bases, J lost 8 bases, and 15 bases lay in between. CDR3 sequence reads: CASSLVQGGNGYTF. CDR3 DNA: TGTGCCAGCAGTTTAGTGCAGGGAGGCAACGGCTACACCTTC.

The rearrangement links TRBV19 to TRBJ2-5; 7 bases are shared with TRBD1. The J segment lost 5 bases and the V segment lost 2 bases, leaving 5 bases of the junction unmatched. Germline V gene data show CDR1 as LNHDA and CDR2 as SQIVND (reference sequence). This CDR3 is 14 amino acids long. The CDR3 protein is CASSIRGGKETQYF. The CDR3 DNA sequence: TGTGCCAGTAGTATACGAGGGGGCAAGGAGACCCAGTACTTC.

The rearrangement links TRBV30 to TRBJ1-2; D gene uncertain. Per the germline V gene, CDR1 is GTSNPN and CDR2 is SVGIG (reference sequence). V dropped 1 base and J dropped 6 bases, with 9 bases sitting between them. The CDR3 length is 12 residues. The chain's CDR3 is CAWSGGQDGYTF. CDR3 sequence (DNA): TGTGCCTGGAGTGGAGGCCAGGATGGCTACACCTTC.

The gene calls are TRBV19 and TRBJ2-2; D remains ambiguous. Germline values: CDR1 LNHDA, CDR2 SQIVND (reference sequence). V dropped 1 base and J dropped 4 bases, with 7 bases sitting between them. This CDR3 spans 14 amino acids. The CDR3 is CASSIGHLTGELFF. CDR3 bases: TGTGCCAGTAGTATAGGACACCTCACCGGGGAGCTGTTTTTT.

Only one count was recorded for this clone. This sequence joins TRBV4-2 and TRBJ2-7; tentatively, D is TRBD1 or TRBD2 (5 bases each). CDR1 LGHNA and CDR2 YNFKEQ come from the germline V gene. The V and J ends lost 4 bases and 3 bases respectively, with 13 bases between them. The CDR3 has 14 amino acids. The CDR3 loop reads CASSRDPSDYEQYF. The CDR3 nucleotides read TGTGCCAGCAGCCGGGACCCGTCGGACTACGAGCAGTACTTC.

V is TRBV9 and J is TRBJ1-3; 7 bases are shared with TRBD1. V lost 4 bases to trimming and J lost 6 bases; unmatched junction nucleotides: 4. The CDR3 is 13 residues long. CDR1 SGDLS and CDR2 YYNGEE come from the germline V gene. The CDR3 bases are TGTGCCAGCAGCCTTGACAGGGAAAACACCATATATTTT. Translating gives CASSLDRENTIYF.

This chain links TRBV2 with TRBJ1-1; 9 nucleotides align to TRBD1. V lost 2 bases to trimming and J lost 4 bases; unmatched junction nucleotides: 8. The V gene's germline CDR1 is SNHLY and CDR2 FYNNEI. This CDR3 has 16 amino acids. The CDR3 loop is CASSEWDRVTITEAFF. CDR3 nucleotide sequence: TGTGCCAGCAGTGAATGGGACAGGGTAACGATCACTGAAGCTTTCTTT.

The rearrangement links TRBV7-9 to TRBJ2-2, with D perhaps being TRBD1 or TRBD2 (5 bases each). The CDR3 runs to 15 residues. V gave up 5 bases and J gave up 6 bases, with 16 bases separating them. The germline V gene encodes CDR1 SEHNR and CDR2 FQNEAQ (reference sequence). CDR3 bases: TGTGCCAGCAGCCCGGACCGGGACGTCTCCGGGGAGCTGTTTTTT. This encodes CASSPDRDVSGELFF. Complete variable domain (other parts from reference TRBV7-9 and TRBJ2-2): DTGVSQNPRHKITKRGQNVTFRCDPISEHNRLYWYRQTLGQGPEFLTYFQNEAQLEKSRLLSDRFSAERPKGSFSTLEIQRTEQGDSAMYLCASSPDRDVSGELFFGEGSRLTVL.

This clone was seen a single time. V usage is TRBV5-1 and J usage is TRBJ1-4, with TRBD1 as a possible D gene (5 bases). The CDR3 sequence is 15 residues long. Trimming removed 4 bases at V and 3 bases at J, with 13 bases between. Germline V lookup: CDR1 SGHRS, CDR2 YFSETQ. The CDR3: CASSVEGAANEKLFF. The CDR3 DNA reads as TGCGCCAGCAGCGTGGAAGGGGCAGCTAATGAAAAACTGTTTTTT.